This TCR beta chain appears in the sequencing data of a study of shared clonotypes between healthy human individuals. TCRdb's table, derived via immunoSEQ multiplex PCR, lists solely in-frame clones and lacks some. Of 300,000 to 400,000 clones listed, 87% are singletons. Germline V gene sequence: CDR1 MNHEY, CDR2 SMNVEV (reference sequence). The CDR3 length is 15 residues. V shed 5 bases, J shed 0 bases, and the junction held 5 bases outside the gene matches. Material: memory CD8+ T cells sorted from blood. The subset here: CD45RO+ cells pooled with CCR7-negative TemRA cells. The clonotype was recovered from a man between 18 and 35 years old in good health. The V gene is TRBV27, the J gene TRBJ2-7; 9 positions agree with TRBD2. CDR3 sequence reads: CASSRRGGFSYEQYF. The CDR3 bases are TGTGCCAGCAGTCGGCGGGGGGGCTTCTCCTACGAGCAGTACTTC.